These 7 T cell receptor beta chains were sequenced from one sample in a study of neurological immune-mediated disorders. One entry per CDR3 protein, called by TCRdb with MiXCR from the 5' RACE reads. In the table there are about 59,000 distinct CDR3 sequences, roughly 12% of which are singletons. Sequencing was performed on PBMCs. The source of these receptors is a woman in her sixties with HTLV-1-associated myelopathy (HAM/TSP).

This clonotype was observed many times. The chain recombines TRBV6-6 with TRBJ1-6; 8 nucleotides line up with TRBD1. Trimming removed 5 bases from V and 5 bases from J; junction bases left unmatched: 5. CDR1 and CDR2 (germline): MNHNY, SVGAGI (reference sequence). The CDR3 runs to 15 residues. The CDR3 sequence is CASSDGQGNNSPLHF. For the CDR3, the DNA is TGTGCCAGCAGTGACGGACAGGGAAATAATTCACCCCTCCACTTT.

This clonotype came up many times. V gene TRBV20-1 combines with J gene TRBJ2-5; 10 nucleotides line up with TRBD2. Per the germline V gene, CDR1 is DFQATT and CDR2 is SNEGSKA (reference sequence). This CDR3 is 18 amino acids long. V was clipped by 1 base and J by 2 bases; unmatched bases: 13. CDR3 in amino acids: CSARVGRTSGWGQETQYF. DNA of the CDR3: TGCAGTGCTAGAGTGGGGCGGACTAGCGGTTGGGGACAAGAGACCCAGTACTTC.

This clonotype was seen at least ten times. The chain uses TRBV4-1 and TRBJ1-5; D unresolved. This CDR3 is built from 13 residues. V lost 0 bases and J lost 7, with 7 bases in between. Per the germline V gene, CDR1 is MGHRA and CDR2 is YSYEKL. DNA of the CDR3: TGCGCCAGCAGCCAAGAGGGAAGCCAGCCCCAGCATTTT. Protein: CASSQEGSQPQHF.

Concerning this clonotype: The junction departs from germline at one end; a sequencing error may be responsible. The DNA of the CDR3 is TGTGCCAGCGTAAGGAACGGGAGGGCCTACAATGAGCAGTTATTC. It encodes CASVRNGRAYNEQLF. V is TRBV11-2 and J is TRBJ2-1, with 8 bases that match TRBD2. The CDR3 covers 15 residues. The germline V gene has CDR1 SGHAT and CDR2 FQNNGV.

Many counts were recorded for this clonotype. V and J are TRBV29-1 and TRBJ1-1; D gene uncertain. V was shortened by 5 bases and J by 2 bases, with 12 bases between the two germline ends. Per germline, CDR1 SQVTM and CDR2 ANQGSEA. This CDR3 is built from 13 residues. The CDR3 bases are TGCAGCGTTAATAGCTTTACTAACACTGAAGCTTTCTTT. Protein sequence: CSVNSFTNTEAFF.

Remarks on this clonotype: This may come from a read error, since a much larger clone is one base off. This chain connects TRBV6-5 to TRBJ1-6; 7 nucleotides match TRBD1. The germline gives CDR1 MNHEY, CDR2 SVGAGI. The CDR3 extends over 14 amino acids. CDR3 sequence (DNA): TGTACCAGCAGCTTCAGGGGGACAATGTCACCCCTCCACTTT. This gives the protein CTSSFRGTMSPLHF.

This clonotype has ten or more counts. This sequence joins TRBV5-1 and TRBJ1-2; 7 bases agree with TRBD1. After removal of 4 bases from V and 7 bases from J, the junction contained 13 bases not matched to a gene. Germline CDR1 and CDR2: SGHRS and YFSETQ. The CDR3 has 15 residues. The chain's CDR3 is CASSPSPDRAGGYTF. CDR3 DNA: TGCGCCAGCAGCCCATCCCCCGACAGGGCCGGTGGCTACACCTTC. The full variable domain, its missing parts supplied by reference TRBV5-1 and TRBJ1-2, is KAGVTQTPRYLIKTRGQQVTLSCSPISGHRSVSWYQQTPGQGLQFLFEYFSETQRNKGNFPGRFSGRQFSNSRSEMNVSTLELGDSALYLCASSPSPDRAGGYTFGSGTRLTVV.